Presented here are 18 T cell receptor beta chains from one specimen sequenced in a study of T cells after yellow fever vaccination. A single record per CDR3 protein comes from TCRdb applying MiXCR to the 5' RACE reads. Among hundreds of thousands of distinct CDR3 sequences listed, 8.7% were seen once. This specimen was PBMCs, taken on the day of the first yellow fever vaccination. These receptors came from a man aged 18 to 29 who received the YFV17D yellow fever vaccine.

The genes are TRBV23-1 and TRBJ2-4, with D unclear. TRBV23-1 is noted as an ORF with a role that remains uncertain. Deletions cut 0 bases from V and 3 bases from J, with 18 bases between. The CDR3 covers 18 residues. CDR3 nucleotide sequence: TGCGCCAGCAGTCAATCACGAAGCCAGACGTTTATCAAAAACATTCAGTACTTC. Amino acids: CASSQSRSQTFIKNIQYF.

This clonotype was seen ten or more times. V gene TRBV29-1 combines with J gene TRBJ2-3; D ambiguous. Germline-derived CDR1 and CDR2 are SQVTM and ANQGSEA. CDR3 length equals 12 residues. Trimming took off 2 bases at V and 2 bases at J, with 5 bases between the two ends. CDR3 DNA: TGCAGCGTTGAACCCCCCACAGATACGCAGTATTTT. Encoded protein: CSVEPPTDTQYF.

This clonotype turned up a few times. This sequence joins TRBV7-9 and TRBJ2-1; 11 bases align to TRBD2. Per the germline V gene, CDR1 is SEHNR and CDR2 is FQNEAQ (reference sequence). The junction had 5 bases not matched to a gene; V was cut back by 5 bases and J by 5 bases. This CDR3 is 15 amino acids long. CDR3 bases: TGTGCCAGCAGCGGACCGGGACTAGCGGACAATGAGCAGTTCTTC. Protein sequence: CASSGPGLADNEQFF.

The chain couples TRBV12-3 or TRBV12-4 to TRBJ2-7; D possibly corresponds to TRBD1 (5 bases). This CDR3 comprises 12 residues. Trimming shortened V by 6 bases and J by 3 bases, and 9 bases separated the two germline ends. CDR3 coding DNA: TGTGCCAGCAGCCTGACAGTCTACGAGCAGTACTTC. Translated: CASSLTVYEQYF.

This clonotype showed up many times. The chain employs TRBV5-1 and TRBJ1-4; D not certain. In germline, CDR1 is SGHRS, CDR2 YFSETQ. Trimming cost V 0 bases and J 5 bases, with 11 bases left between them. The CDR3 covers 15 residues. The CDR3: CASSLGQTSNEKLFF. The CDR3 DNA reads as TGCGCCAGCAGCTTGGGGCAGACAAGCAATGAAAAACTGTTTTTT.

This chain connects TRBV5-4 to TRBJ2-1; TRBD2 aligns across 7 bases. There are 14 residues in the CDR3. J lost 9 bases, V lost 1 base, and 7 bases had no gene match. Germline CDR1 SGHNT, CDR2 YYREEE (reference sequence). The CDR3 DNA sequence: TGTGCCAGCAGCTTGTCCGGGGAGGGACCTGAGCAGTTCTTC. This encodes CASSLSGEGPEQFF.

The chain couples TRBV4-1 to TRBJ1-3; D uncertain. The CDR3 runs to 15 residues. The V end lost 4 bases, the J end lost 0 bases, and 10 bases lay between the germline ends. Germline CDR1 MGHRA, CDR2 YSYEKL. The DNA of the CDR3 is TGCGCCAGCAGCCCCACCCCGAGCTCTGGAAACACCATATATTTT. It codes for CASSPTPSSGNTIYF.

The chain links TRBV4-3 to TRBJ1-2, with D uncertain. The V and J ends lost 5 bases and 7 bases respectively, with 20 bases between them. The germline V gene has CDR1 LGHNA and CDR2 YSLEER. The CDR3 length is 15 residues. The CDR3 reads CASSNGVGRGGGYTF. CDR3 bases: TGCGCCAGCAGCAATGGGGTTGGACGGGGAGGTGGCTACACCTTC.

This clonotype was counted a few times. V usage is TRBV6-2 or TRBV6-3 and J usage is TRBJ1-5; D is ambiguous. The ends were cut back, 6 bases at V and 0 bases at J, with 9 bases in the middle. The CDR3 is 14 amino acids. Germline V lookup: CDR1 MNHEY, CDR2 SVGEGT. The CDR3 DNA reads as TGTGCCAGCAGCTCCGGGCATAGCAATCAGCCCCAGCATTTT. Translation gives CASSSGHSNQPQHF.

CDR3 nucleotide sequence: TGTGCCAGCAGCTTGTTCCGTGGCGCTGAAGCTTTCTTT. It translates to CASSLFRGAEAFF. The chain recombines TRBV11-2 with TRBJ1-1, with unresolved D. Germline V CDR1 and CDR2: SGHAT, FQNNGV. This CDR3 region has 13 residues. Trimming stripped 3 bases from V and 6 bases from J, with 11 bases between.

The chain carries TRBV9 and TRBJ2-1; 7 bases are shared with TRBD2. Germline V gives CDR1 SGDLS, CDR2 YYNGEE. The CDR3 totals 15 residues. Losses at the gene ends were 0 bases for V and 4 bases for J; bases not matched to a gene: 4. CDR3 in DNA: TGTGCCAGCAGCGTAGGGCGGGGGACTTACAATGAGCAGTTCTTC. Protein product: CASSVGRGTYNEQFF.

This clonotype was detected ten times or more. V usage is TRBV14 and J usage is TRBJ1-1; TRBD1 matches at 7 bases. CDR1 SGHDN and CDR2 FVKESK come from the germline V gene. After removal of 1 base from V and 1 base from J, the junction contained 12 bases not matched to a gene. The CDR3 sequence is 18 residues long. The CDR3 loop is CASSQAGQAGMGNTEAFF. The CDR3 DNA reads TGTGCCAGCAGCCAAGCCGGACAGGCCGGAATGGGGAACACTGAAGCTTTCTTT.

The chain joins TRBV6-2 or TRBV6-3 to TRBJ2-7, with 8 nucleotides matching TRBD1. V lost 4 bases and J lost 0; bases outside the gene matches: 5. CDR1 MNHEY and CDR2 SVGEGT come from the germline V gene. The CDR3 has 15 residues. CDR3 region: CASSSGTGSSYEQYV. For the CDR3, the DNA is TGTGCCAGCAGTTCCGGGACAGGAAGCTCCTACGAGCAGTACGTC.

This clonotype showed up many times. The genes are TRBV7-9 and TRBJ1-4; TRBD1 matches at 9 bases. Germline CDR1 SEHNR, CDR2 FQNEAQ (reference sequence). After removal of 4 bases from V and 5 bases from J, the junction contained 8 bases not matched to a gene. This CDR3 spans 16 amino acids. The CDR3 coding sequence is TGTGCCAGCAGCTGGGGCCCGGGACAGGGCAATGAAAAACTGTTTTTT. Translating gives CASSWGPGQGNEKLFF. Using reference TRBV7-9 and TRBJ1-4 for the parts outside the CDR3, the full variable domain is DTGVSQNPRHKITKRGQNVTFRCDPISEHNRLYWYRQTLGQGPEFLTYFQNEAQLEKSRLLSDRFSAERPKGSFSTLEIQRTEQGDSAMYLCASSWGPGQGNEKLFFGSGTQLSVL.

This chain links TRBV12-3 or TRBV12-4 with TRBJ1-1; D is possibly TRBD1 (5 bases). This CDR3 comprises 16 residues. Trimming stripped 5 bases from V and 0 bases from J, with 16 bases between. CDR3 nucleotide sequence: TGTGCCAGCAGTCCCATCTCGGGGCAGCTGAACACTGAAGCTTTCTTT. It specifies CASSPISGQLNTEAFF.

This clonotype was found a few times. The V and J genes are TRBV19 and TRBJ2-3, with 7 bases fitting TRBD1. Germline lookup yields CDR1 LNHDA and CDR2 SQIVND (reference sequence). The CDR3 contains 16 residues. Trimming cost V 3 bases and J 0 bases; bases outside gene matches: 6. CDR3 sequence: CASSMRGQGSTDTQYF. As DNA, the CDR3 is TGTGCCAGTAGTATGAGGGGGCAAGGGAGCACAGATACGCAGTATTTT.

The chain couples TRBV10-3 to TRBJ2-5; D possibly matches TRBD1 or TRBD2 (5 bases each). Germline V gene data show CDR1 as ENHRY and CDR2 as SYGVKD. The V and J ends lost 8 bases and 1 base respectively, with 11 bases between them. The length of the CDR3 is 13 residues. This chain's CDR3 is CAIGGRLQETQYF. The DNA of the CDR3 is TGTGCCATCGGGGGAAGGCTCCAAGAGACCCAGTACTTC.

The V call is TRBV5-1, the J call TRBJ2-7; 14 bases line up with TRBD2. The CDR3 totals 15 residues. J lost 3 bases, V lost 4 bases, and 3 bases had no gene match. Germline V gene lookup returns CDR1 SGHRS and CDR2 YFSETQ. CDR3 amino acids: CASSRTSGGFYEQYF. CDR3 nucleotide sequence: TGCGCCAGCAGCAGGACTAGCGGGGGGTTCTACGAGCAGTACTTC.